This T cell receptor beta chain was recovered during a study of cytomegalovirus exposure and HLA in healthy donors. Donors came from a validation cohort of approximately 110 subjects, distinct from the first 666-subject cohort. The CDR3 is 15 amino acids. Looked up from germline, CDR1 is MNHEY and CDR2 is SMNVEV (reference sequence). Trimming removed 1 base from V and 7 bases from J, with 13 bases in between. Sequencing used immunoSEQ multiplex PCR; TCRdb keeps in-frame clones, though not all of them. This sample has about 63,000 clones, with roughly 90% found just once. Study results and limitations: Reportedly, diagnosis of cytomegalovirus status by the classifier showed high specificity and sensitivity. A subsequent analysis found that TCR clusters from the first cohort also tended to co-occur in the roughly 120 validation repertoires, with about 94% of cluster scores above 0.

This clone was observed once. The antigen remains undetermined. The chain combines TRBV27 with TRBJ1-4; D gene unclear. Material: PBMCs. This TCR derives from a woman between 18 and 29 years old in good health and CMV-seronegative. This chain's CDR3 is CASSLFARLGEKLFF. In nucleotides, the CDR3 is TGTGCCAGCAGTTTATTTGCCCGACTCGGTGAAAAACTGTTTTTT.